Presented here are 3 T cell receptor beta chains from one specimen sequenced in a study of blood T cell repertoires in COVID-19 (dated by TCRdb to 2019 to 2021). Library generation was performed with the immunoSEQ multiplex PCR assay. Held by TCRdb, this immuneACCESS table contains in-frame sequences only and omits some clones. Under half of the omission traces to an unresolved V gene where checked; the cause of the rest is unknown. In this sample the table shows some 350,000 clones, around 91% of which occur a single time. The ten top clones hold 6.5% to 7% of the sample. The specimen was peripheral blood. All receptors come from a young man with active or convalescent COVID-19.

This chain uses TRBV18 with TRBJ1-2; D possibly corresponds to TRBD1 (6 bases). Germline V gives CDR1 KGHSH, CDR2 LQKENI. V dropped 2 bases and J dropped 2 bases, with 9 bases sitting between them. The CDR3 has 14 amino acids. The CDR3 nucleotides are TGTGCCAGCTCACCAGGGGGCAGGAACTATGGCTACACCTTC. This codes for CASSPGGRNYGYTF. The variable domain in full, with the rest retrieved from reference TRBV18 and TRBJ1-2, is NAGVMQNPRHLVRRRGQEARLRCSPMKGHSHVYWYRQLPEEGLKFMVYLQKENIIDESGMPKERFSAEFPKEGPSILRIQQVVRGDSAAYFCASSPGGRNYGYTFGSGTRLTVV.

This clone was seen only a few times. The V gene is TRBV5-6, the J gene TRBJ2-7; 10 bases are a match to TRBD1. Germline assignment: CDR1 SGHDT and CDR2 YYEEEE. Trimming cost V 2 bases and J 5 bases; bases outside gene matches: 1. The CDR3 spans 13 residues. The chain's CDR3 is CASSLGTGDEQYF. CDR3 nucleotides: TGTGCCAGCAGCTTAGGGACAGGGGACGAGCAGTACTTC.

This clone came up once. J is TRBJ2-3 and V is TRBV28; D is perhaps TRBD1 (6 bases). Germline V lookup: CDR1 MDHEN, CDR2 SYDVKM. The V end was cut by 3 bases, the J end by 5 bases, with 21 bases between. The CDR3 has 17 amino acids. For the CDR3, the DNA is TGTGCCAGCAGTTTCCCCCCCGGGACACTCAAAGGAGATACGCAGTATTTT. Amino acids: CASSFPPGTLKGDTQYF.